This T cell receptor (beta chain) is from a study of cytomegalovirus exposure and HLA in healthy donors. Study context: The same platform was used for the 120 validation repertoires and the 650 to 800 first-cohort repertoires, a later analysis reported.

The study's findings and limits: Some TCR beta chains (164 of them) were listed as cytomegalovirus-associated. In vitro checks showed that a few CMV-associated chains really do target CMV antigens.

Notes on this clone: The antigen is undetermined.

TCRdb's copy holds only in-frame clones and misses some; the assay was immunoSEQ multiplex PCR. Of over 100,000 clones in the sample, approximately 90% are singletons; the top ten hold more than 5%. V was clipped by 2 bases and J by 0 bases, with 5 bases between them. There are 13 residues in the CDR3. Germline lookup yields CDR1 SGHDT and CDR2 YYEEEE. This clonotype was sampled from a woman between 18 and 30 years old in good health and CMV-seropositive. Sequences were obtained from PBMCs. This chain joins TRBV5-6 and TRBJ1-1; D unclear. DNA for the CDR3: TGTGCCAGCAGCTTCCCTATGAACACTGAAGCTTTCTTT. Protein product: CASSFPMNTEAFF.